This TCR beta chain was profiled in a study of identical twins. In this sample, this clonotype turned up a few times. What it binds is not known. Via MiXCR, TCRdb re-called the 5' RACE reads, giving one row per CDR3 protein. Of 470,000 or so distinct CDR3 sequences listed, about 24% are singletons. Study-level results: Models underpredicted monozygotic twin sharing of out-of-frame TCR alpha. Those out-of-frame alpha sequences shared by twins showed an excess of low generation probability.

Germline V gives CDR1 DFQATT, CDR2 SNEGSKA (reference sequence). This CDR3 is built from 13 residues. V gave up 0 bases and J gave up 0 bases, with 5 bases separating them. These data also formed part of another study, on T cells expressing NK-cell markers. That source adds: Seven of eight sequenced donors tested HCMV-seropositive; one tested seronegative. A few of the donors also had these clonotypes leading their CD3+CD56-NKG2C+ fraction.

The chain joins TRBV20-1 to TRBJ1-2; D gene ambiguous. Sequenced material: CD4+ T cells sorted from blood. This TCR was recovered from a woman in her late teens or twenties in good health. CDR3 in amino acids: CSAREGTNYGYTF. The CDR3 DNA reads TGCAGTGCTAGAGAAGGAACTAACTATGGCTACACCTTC.